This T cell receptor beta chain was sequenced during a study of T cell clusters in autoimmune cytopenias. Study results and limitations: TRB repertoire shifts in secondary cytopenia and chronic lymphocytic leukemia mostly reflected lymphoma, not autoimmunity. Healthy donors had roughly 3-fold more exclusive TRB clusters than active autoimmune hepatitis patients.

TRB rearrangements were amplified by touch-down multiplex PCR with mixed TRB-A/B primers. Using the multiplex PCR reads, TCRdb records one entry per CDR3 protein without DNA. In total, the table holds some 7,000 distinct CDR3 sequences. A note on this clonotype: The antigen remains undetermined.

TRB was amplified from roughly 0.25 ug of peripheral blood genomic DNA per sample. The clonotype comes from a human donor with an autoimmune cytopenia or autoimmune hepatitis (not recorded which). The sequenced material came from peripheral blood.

CDR3 residues: CASSWDSLNQPQHF. This chain joins TRBV5-5 and TRBJ1-5. The CDR3 covers 14 residues. In germline, CDR1 is SGHKS, CDR2 YYEKEE (reference sequence). The whole variable domain, filled in from reference TRBV5-5 and TRBJ1-5, reads DAGVTQSPTHLIKTRGQQVTLRCSPISGHKSVSWYQQVLGQGPQFIFQYYEKEERGRGNFPDRFSARQFPNYSSELNVNALLLGDSALYLCASSWDSLNQPQHFGDGTRLSIL.